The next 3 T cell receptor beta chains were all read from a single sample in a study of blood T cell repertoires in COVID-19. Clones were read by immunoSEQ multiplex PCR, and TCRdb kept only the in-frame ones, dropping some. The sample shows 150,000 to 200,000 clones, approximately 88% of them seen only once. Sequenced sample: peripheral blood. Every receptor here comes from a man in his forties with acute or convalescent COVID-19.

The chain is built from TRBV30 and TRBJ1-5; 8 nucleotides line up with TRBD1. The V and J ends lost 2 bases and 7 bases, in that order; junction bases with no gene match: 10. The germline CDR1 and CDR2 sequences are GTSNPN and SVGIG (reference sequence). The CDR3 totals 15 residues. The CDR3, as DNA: TGTGCCTGGAGTCCTCGGGCGACAGGGGCCCAGCCCCAGCATTTT. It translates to CAWSPRATGAQPQHF. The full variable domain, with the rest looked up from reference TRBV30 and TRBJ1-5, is SQTIHQWPATLVQPVGSPLSLECTVEGTSNPNLYWYRQAAGRGLQLLFYSVGIGQISSEVPQNLSASRPQDRQFILSSKKLLLSDSGFYLCAWSPRATGAQPQHFGDGTRLSIL.

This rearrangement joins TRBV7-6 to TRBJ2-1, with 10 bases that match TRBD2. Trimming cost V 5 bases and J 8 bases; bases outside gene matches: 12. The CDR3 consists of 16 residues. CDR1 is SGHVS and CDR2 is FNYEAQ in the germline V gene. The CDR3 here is CASSGGAGGPVYEQFF. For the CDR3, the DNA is TGTGCCAGCAGCGGGGGAGCGGGGGGGCCCGTGTATGAGCAGTTCTTC.

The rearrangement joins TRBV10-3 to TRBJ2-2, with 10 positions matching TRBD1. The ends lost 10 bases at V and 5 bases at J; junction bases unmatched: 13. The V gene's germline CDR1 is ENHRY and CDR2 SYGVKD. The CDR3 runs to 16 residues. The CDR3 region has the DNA TGTGCCACCAGCCCTCCCGGGACAGGGGATACCGGGGAGCTGTTTTTT. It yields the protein CATSPPGTGDTGELFF.